Below, 12 T cell receptor beta chains from the same sample are listed, as sequenced in a study of cytomegalovirus exposure and HLA in healthy donors. This PCR relied on a set of 60 Vbeta primers and 13 Jbeta primers. Assay used: immunoSEQ multiplex PCR; TCRdb lists only in-frame clones, some missing. This sample has approximately 220,000 clones, with about 79% found just once. Sequences were obtained from PBMCs. The receptors were sampled from a man younger than 30 in good health and CMV-seronegative.

The chain joins TRBV11-3 to TRBJ2-7; TRBD1 matches at 8 bases. This CDR3 region has 17 residues. Germline V gives CDR1 SGHNT, CDR2 YENEEA. With 4 bases clipped from V and 0 bases from J, the junction kept 11 bases outside the gene matches. The CDR3 nucleotides read TGTGCCAGCAGCTCCCGAAGCCAGGGGGCGACCTCCTACGAGCAGTACTTC. This sequence encodes CASSSRSQGATSYEQYF.

J is TRBJ2-7 and V is TRBV25-1; TRBD1 matches 8 bases. CDR1 and CDR2 (germline): MGHDK, SYGVNS. The V and J ends lost 8 bases and 2 bases, in that order; junction bases with no gene match: 8. This CDR3 spans 14 amino acids. This chain's CDR3 is CASAKQGGPYEQYF. DNA of the CDR3: TGTGCCAGCGCCAAACAGGGGGGCCCCTACGAGCAGTACTTC.

This rearrangement joins TRBV30 to TRBJ1-5, with TRBD1 identical over 10 bases. The CDR3 is made up of 13 amino acids. Germline CDR1 and CDR2: GTSNPN and SVGIG (reference sequence). Trimming took 1 base from V and 10 from J; bases not matched to a gene: 4. CDR3 protein: CAWSGGQGVPQHF. CDR3 DNA sequence: TGTGCCTGGAGTGGTGGACAGGGGGTCCCCCAGCATTTT.

This chain connects TRBV6-5 to TRBJ2-7; weak D call: TRBD1 (7 bases). The CDR3 length is 15 residues. Per the germline V gene, CDR1 is MNHEY and CDR2 is SVGAGI. V lost 0 bases and J lost 0, with 9 bases in between. For the CDR3, the DNA is TGTGCCAGCAGTTACTCGCAGGGGGGCTCCTACGAGCAGTACTTC. Encoded protein: CASSYSQGGSYEQYF.

The chain links TRBV4-3 to TRBJ2-2; 10 nucleotides match TRBD2. CDR3 length: 16 residues. From germline, CDR1 is LGHNA and CDR2 YSLEER. Trimming took 4 bases from V and 5 from J; bases not matched to a gene: 7. This CDR3 is CASSPSTSGKTGELFF. The CDR3 region has the DNA TGCGCCAGCAGCCCCTCAACTAGCGGGAAGACCGGGGAGCTGTTTTTT.

The chain is built from TRBV5-6 and TRBJ1-1, with a weak D call TRBD1 (5 bases). The germline CDR1 and CDR2 sequences are SGHDT and YYEEEE. Trimming took 0 bases from V and 3 from J, leaving 18 bases between them. The CDR3 is 17 residues long. The DNA for the CDR3 is TGTGCCAGCAGCTTGGCCTACGACAGTATTCGGGACACTGAAGCTTTCTTT. Translated: CASSLAYDSIRDTEAFF.

This clone was seen a handful of times. V is TRBV6-1 and J is TRBJ2-7; TRBD2 matches 13 bases. CDR3 length: 15 amino acids. Germline-derived CDR1 and CDR2 are MNHNS and SASEGT. The ends lost 2 bases at V and 6 bases at J; junction bases unmatched: 4. CDR3 residues: CASSEPGLAGAEQYF. Written as DNA, the CDR3 is TGTGCCAGCAGTGAACCTGGACTAGCGGGAGCCGAGCAGTACTTC.

The genes are TRBV4-3 and TRBJ1-5; D might be TRBD1 (5 bases). The ends were cut back, 1 base at V and 3 bases at J, with 13 bases in the middle. CDR1 is LGHNA and CDR2 is YSLEER in the germline V gene. This CDR3 has 16 amino acids. The CDR3 loop reads CASSQGHRSLNQPQHF. In DNA, the CDR3 is TGCGCCAGCAGCCAAGGGCACAGGTCGCTCAATCAGCCCCAGCATTTT.

The chain joins TRBV7-9 to TRBJ2-5; perhaps TRBD2 as D (6 bases). Germline CDR1 reads SEHNR; CDR2 reads FQNEAQ (reference sequence). The V end was cut by 2 bases, the J end by 4 bases, with 11 bases between. This CDR3 has 14 amino acids. The CDR3 protein is CASSLTRRGETQYF. DNA for the CDR3: TGTGCCAGCAGCTTAACAAGGAGGGGAGAGACCCAGTACTTC.

V and J are TRBV6-6 and TRBJ2-7; D unresolved. The germline CDR1 and CDR2 sequences are MNHNY and SVGAGI (reference sequence). Between the trimmed V and J ends, which lost 9 bases and 0 bases, there was a span of 12 bases. This CDR3 has 13 residues. The CDR3 spells CASCWSSSYEQYF. In DNA, the CDR3 is TGTGCCAGTTGTTGGAGTAGCTCCTACGAGCAGTACTTC.

The chain uses TRBV4-3 and TRBJ2-3; unclear D gene. This CDR3 is 15 amino acids long. Trimming removed 2 bases at V and 4 bases at J, with 13 bases between. The germline V gene has CDR1 LGHNA and CDR2 YSLEER. This CDR3 is CASSQTPDRADTQYF. The DNA for the CDR3 is TGCGCCAGCAGCCAAACTCCGGATCGGGCAGATACGCAGTATTTT.

The CDR3 nucleotides read TGTGCCAGCAGCTTAGATCGGGGGGGAGAGGAAAAACTGTTTTTT. Translating it yields CASSLDRGGEEKLFF. The chain links TRBV7-8 to TRBJ1-4, with D perhaps matching TRBD1 (5 bases). Germline-derived CDR1 and CDR2 are SGHVS and FQNEAQ. The CDR3 spans 15 residues. Trimming removed 1 base at V and 8 bases at J, with 14 bases between.